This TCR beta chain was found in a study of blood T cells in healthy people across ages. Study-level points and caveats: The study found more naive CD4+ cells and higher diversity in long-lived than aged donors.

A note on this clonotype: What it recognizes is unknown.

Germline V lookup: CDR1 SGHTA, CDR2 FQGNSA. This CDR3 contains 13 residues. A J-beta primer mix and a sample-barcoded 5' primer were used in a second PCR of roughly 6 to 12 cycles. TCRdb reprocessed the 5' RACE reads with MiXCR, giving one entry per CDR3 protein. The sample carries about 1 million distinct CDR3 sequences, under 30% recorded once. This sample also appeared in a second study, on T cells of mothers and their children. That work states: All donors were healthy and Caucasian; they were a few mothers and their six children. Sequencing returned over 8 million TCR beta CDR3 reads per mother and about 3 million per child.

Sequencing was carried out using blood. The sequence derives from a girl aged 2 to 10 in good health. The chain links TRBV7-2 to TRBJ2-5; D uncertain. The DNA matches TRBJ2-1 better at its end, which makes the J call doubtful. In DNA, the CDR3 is TGTGCCAGCAGGCCACTTCAAGTATATGAGCAGTTCTTC. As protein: CASRPLQVYEQFF.